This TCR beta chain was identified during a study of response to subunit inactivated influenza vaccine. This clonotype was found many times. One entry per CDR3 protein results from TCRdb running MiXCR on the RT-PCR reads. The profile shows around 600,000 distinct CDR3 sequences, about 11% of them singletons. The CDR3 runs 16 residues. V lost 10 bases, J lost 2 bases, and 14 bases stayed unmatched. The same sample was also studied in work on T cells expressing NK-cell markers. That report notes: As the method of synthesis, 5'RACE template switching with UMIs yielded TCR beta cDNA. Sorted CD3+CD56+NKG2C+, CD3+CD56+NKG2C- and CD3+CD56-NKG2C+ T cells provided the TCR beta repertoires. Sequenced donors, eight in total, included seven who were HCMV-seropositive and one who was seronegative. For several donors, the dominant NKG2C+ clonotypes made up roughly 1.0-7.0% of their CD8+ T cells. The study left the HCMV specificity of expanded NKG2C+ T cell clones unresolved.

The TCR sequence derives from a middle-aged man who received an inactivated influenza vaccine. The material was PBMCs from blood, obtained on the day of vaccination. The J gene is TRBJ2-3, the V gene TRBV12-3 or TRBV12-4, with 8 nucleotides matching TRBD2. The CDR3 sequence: CATLRTSPFFTDTQYF. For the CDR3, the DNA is TGTGCCACCTTACGGACTAGCCCCTTCTTCACAGATACGCAGTATTTT.